The 30 T cell receptor beta chains in this list originate from one sample, sequenced in a study of siplizumab effects on memory and regulatory T cells. Only in-frame clones appear in the TCRdb table, and some are missing; sequencing was by immunoSEQ multiplex PCR. The sample consists of tens of thousands of clones, about 80% of them appearing once. Sequenced: memory CD4+ T cells sorted from blood. The receptors originated from a human donor in good health.

This chain joins TRBV29-1 and TRBJ1-1; TRBD1 matches at 7 bases. V lost 2 bases and J lost 1; bases outside the gene matches: 4. The length of the CDR3 is 14 residues. The V gene's germline CDR1 is SQVTM and CDR2 ANQGSEA. The CDR3 DNA reads TGCAGCGTTGAACCGCGACAGGGGAACACTGAAGCTTTCTTT. Protein product: CSVEPRQGNTEAFF.

The V call is TRBV5-1, the J call TRBJ1-5, with D unresolved. There are 11 residues in the CDR3. Germline lookup yields CDR1 SGHRS and CDR2 YFSETQ. The V end was cut by 0 bases, the J end by 5 bases, with 0 bases between. The CDR3: CASSLDQPQHF. The CDR3 DNA is TGCGCCAGCAGCTTGGATCAGCCCCAGCATTTT. Complete variable domain (other parts from reference TRBV5-1 and TRBJ1-5): KAGVTQTPRYLIKTRGQQVTLSCSPISGHRSVSWYQQTPGQGLQFLFEYFSETQRNKGNFPGRFSGRQFSNSRSEMNVSTLELGDSALYLCASSLDQPQHFGDGTRLSIL.

V and J are TRBV11-2 and TRBJ2-2; 7 bases fit TRBD2. The CDR3 is 15 residues long. Germline CDR1 reads SGHAT; CDR2 reads FQNNGV. V gave up 3 bases and J gave up 1 base; unmatched junction bases: 2. The DNA of the CDR3 is TGTGCCAGCAGCTTGGGGGGGATGAACACCGGGGAGCTGTTTTTT. Translating it yields CASSLGGMNTGELFF.

J is TRBJ1-1 and V is TRBV30; D remains ambiguous. CDR3 length equals 11 residues. Trimming left V 1 base short and J 3 bases short, with 3 bases between. The germline V gene has CDR1 GTSNPN and CDR2 SVGIG (reference sequence). CDR3 sequence reads: CAWSDDTEAFF. The CDR3 DNA sequence: TGTGCCTGGAGTGACGACACTGAAGCTTTCTTT.

This rearrangement joins TRBV5-4 to TRBJ2-5; D might be TRBD1 (7 bases). This CDR3 is 13 amino acids long. Germline V gene data show CDR1 as SGHNT and CDR2 as YYREEE (reference sequence). V shed 2 bases and J shed 3 bases, with 8 bases lying between them. The CDR3 nucleotides read TGTGCCAGCAGCTTCAGGGGGGAAGAGACCCAGTACTTC. It is translated as CASSFRGEETQYF.

This clone was seen a single time. A junction end diverges from the germline sequence, so it may reflect a read error. The V gene is TRBV6-4, the J gene TRBJ2-1; 10 nucleotides line up with TRBD1. CDR3 length equals 11 residues. Germline V gene lookup returns CDR1 MRHNA and CDR2 SNTAGT. In DNA, the CDR3 is TGTGCCAGCGAAGGGGACAGGGGTAGGGTCTTC. Its translation is CASEGDRGRVF.

The chain employs TRBV19 and TRBJ2-7, with D tentatively TRBD1 (6 bases). CDR3 length equals 14 residues. Trimming shortened V by 5 bases and J by 0 bases, and 11 bases separated the two germline ends. The germline CDR1 and CDR2 sequences are LNHDA and SQIVND (reference sequence). The CDR3 sequence is CASSATGYSYEQYF. The CDR3 nucleotides read TGTGCCAGTAGTGCGACAGGTTACTCCTACGAGCAGTACTTC.

The chain joins TRBV28 to TRBJ1-1; D is possibly TRBD1 (5 bases). This CDR3 is built from 16 residues. Trimming took off 3 bases at V and 1 base at J, with 15 bases between the two ends. Germline V gene data show CDR1 as MDHEN and CDR2 as SYDVKM. CDR3 coding DNA: TGTGCCAGCAGTTTCCGGGACGGCAAGAGGAACACTGAAGCTTTCTTT. Encoded protein: CASSFRDGKRNTEAFF.

This sequence joins TRBV19 and TRBJ1-1; 9 bases fit TRBD1. Germline trimming cut 7 bases from V and 7 bases from J; bases unmatched to any gene: 10. Germline V gives CDR1 LNHDA, CDR2 SQIVND (reference sequence). CDR3 length equals 14 residues. The CDR3 DNA reads as TGTGCCAGTAATGTGGGACAGGGAGGGCTTGAAGCTTTCTTT. Its protein is CASNVGQGGLEAFF.

V and J are TRBV5-1 and TRBJ2-7; maybe TRBD2 (6 bases). Looked up from germline, CDR1 is SGHRS and CDR2 is YFSETQ. With 4 bases removed from V and 5 bases from J, the gap between germline ends came to 19 bases. The CDR3 sequence is 15 residues long. The CDR3, as DNA: TGCGCCAGCAGCGTAAGGTACGGGGCGGGGAACGAGCAGTACTTC. This gives the protein CASSVRYGAGNEQYF. The whole variable domain, filled in from reference TRBV5-1 and TRBJ2-7, reads KAGVTQTPRYLIKTRGQQVTLSCSPISGHRSVSWYQQTPGQGLQFLFEYFSETQRNKGNFPGRFSGRQFSNSRSEMNVSTLELGDSALYLCASSVRYGAGNEQYFGPGTRLTVT.

The chain carries TRBV19 and TRBJ1-5; D perhaps matches TRBD1 (5 bases). The CDR3 has 15 residues. Trimming took off 7 bases at V and 2 bases at J, with 15 bases between the two ends. The germline gives CDR1 LNHDA, CDR2 SQIVND (reference sequence). CDR3 bases: TGTGCCAGTACACCGGGTCCGGGGGGCAATCAGCCCCAGCATTTT. It translates to CASTPGPGGNQPQHF.

The chain combines TRBV11-2 with TRBJ1-5; D may be TRBD1 (6 bases). V lost 7 bases and J 4 bases, leaving 11 bases between the germline ends. This CDR3 has 13 residues. Germline-derived CDR1 and CDR2 are SGHAT and FQNNGV. The CDR3 region has the DNA TGTGCCAGCAACAAAGACAGGAATCAGCCCCAGCATTTT. It translates to CASNKDRNQPQHF.

This clone was picked up a small number of times. This chain links TRBV19 with TRBJ1-5; no reliable D call. This CDR3 is 16 amino acids long. Germline loops: CDR1 LNHDA, CDR2 SQIVND (reference sequence). V lost 7 bases and J lost 2, with 18 bases in between. CDR3: CASNHGMAGGNQPQHF. The CDR3 DNA follows: TGTGCCAGTAATCATGGGATGGCTGGGGGCAATCAGCCCCAGCATTTT.

In its sample, this clone was seen a few times. The chain employs TRBV7-2 and TRBJ2-1, with 13 bases aligning to TRBD2. This CDR3 contains 16 residues. After removal of 1 base from V and 4 bases from J, the junction contained 1 base not matched to a gene. From germline, CDR1 is SGHTA and CDR2 FQGNSA. CDR3 nucleotide sequence: TGTGCCAGCAGCTTAGGACTAGCGGGGGGATACAATGAGCAGTTCTTC. Its translation: CASSLGLAGGYNEQFF.

The chain combines TRBV6-1 with TRBJ1-1, with 7 bases fitting TRBD1. J lost 5 bases, V lost 8 bases, and 11 bases had no gene match. This CDR3 is 14 amino acids long. CDR1 MNHNS and CDR2 SASEGT come from the germline V gene. CDR3 residues: CASADRNRGTEAFF. CDR3 in DNA: TGTGCCAGCGCAGATAGAAACAGGGGAACTGAAGCTTTCTTT.

CDR3 in amino acids: CAWSGQAGEPQHF. The DNA for the CDR3 is TGTGCCTGGAGTGGGCAGGCGGGAGAGCCCCAGCATTTT. J is TRBJ1-5 and V is TRBV30; D unresolved. The ends were cut back, 1 base at V and 8 bases at J, with 12 bases in the middle. This CDR3 has 13 amino acids. In germline, CDR1 is GTSNPN, CDR2 SVGIG (reference sequence).

CDR3 sequence (DNA): TGTGCCAGCAGTTTACGGCGGGGGACCTACGAGCAGTACTTC. Translated, it gives CASSLRRGTYEQYF. This chain links TRBV27 with TRBJ2-7, with 7 bases fitting TRBD2. Germline CDR1 and CDR2: MNHEY and SMNVEV (reference sequence). Losses at the gene ends were 2 bases for V and 2 bases for J; bases not matched to a gene: 3. The CDR3 length is 14 residues.

V usage is TRBV30 and J usage is TRBJ1-1; D gene unclear. The CDR3 totals 16 residues. Trimming stripped 3 bases from V and 1 base from J, with 18 bases between. The germline gives CDR1 GTSNPN, CDR2 SVGIG (reference sequence). The DNA for the CDR3 is TGTGCCTGGAGCGTCACTTCCCCGGGCTGGAACACTGAAGCTTTCTTT. It is translated as CAWSVTSPGWNTEAFF.

V usage is TRBV9 and J usage is TRBJ1-6; D is possibly TRBD1 (6 bases). Germline-derived CDR1 and CDR2 are SGDLS and YYNGEE. V was pared by 5 bases and J by 7 bases, with 13 bases between. There are 14 residues in the CDR3. In DNA, the CDR3 is TGTGCCAGCAGTAATGGGGGCTCCAATTCACCCCTCCACTTT. Translated: CASSNGGSNSPLHF.

This clone has a handful of counts. The J gene is TRBJ2-2, the V gene TRBV2; D ambiguous. Trimming took off 6 bases at V and 5 bases at J, with 16 bases between the two ends. The CDR3 has 15 amino acids. Germline-derived CDR1 and CDR2 are SNHLY and FYNNEI. The CDR3 reads CASRGNRIPTGELFF. The CDR3 DNA reads as TGTGCCAGCAGAGGGAACAGAATACCGACCGGGGAGCTGTTTTTT.

By sample fraction, this clone is medium-sized. The genes are TRBV6-1 and TRBJ1-2; D is uncertain. The CDR3 has 12 amino acids. The germline V gene has CDR1 MNHNS and CDR2 SASEGT. V was cut by 2 bases and J by 6 bases, with 7 bases left in between. The CDR3 reads CASSERRDGYTF. The CDR3 nucleotides read TGTGCCAGCAGTGAAAGGAGGGATGGCTACACCTTC.

This clone was recorded only once. The chain carries TRBV5-1 and TRBJ2-1; D remains ambiguous. CDR1 and CDR2 from the germline V gene are SGHRS and YFSETQ. The ends were cut back, 6 bases at V and 7 bases at J, with 14 bases in the middle. CDR3 length equals 13 residues. The CDR3 nucleotides are TGCGCCAGCACATGGGGTACTGTAAATGAGCAGTTCTTC. It codes for CASTWGTVNEQFF.

The CDR3: CASRTAFHYSYEQYF. The CDR3 nucleotides are TGTGCCAGTCGGACCGCTTTTCACTACTCCTACGAGCAGTACTTC. The J gene is TRBJ2-7, the V gene TRBV6-1; D is undetermined. Trimming removed 9 bases from V and 0 bases from J, with 18 bases in between. Germline CDR1 MNHNS, CDR2 SASEGT. The CDR3 extends over 15 amino acids.

Comments on this clone: One end of the junction varies from germline; a read error may be responsible. The chain uses TRBV2 and TRBJ1-2; 8 bases are a match to TRBD1. The CDR3 contains 14 residues. In germline, CDR1 is SNHLY, CDR2 FYNNEI. The CDR3 here is CASGDSGGYYGYTF. Written as DNA, the CDR3 is TGTGCCAGCGGTGACTCAGGGGGCTACTATGGCTACACCTTC.

The sample holds many counts of this clone. The genes are TRBV19 and TRBJ1-5; no clear D. Deletions cut 9 bases from V and 0 bases from J, with 18 bases between. CDR1 LNHDA and CDR2 SQIVND come from the germline V gene (reference sequence). There are 16 residues in the CDR3. CDR3 protein: CASSLTWTVSNQPQHF. For the CDR3, the DNA is TGTGCCAGCAGTTTAACCTGGACGGTTAGCAATCAGCCCCAGCATTTT.

V usage is TRBV6-5 and J usage is TRBJ1-2; D perhaps matches TRBD1 (5 bases). V lost 6 bases and J 1 base, leaving 12 bases between the germline ends. This CDR3 is built from 14 residues. Germline V gives CDR1 MNHEY, CDR2 SVGAGI. The CDR3 bases are TGTGCCAGCAGGCCGGGACGGCATAACTATGGCTACACCTTC. The encoded protein is CASRPGRHNYGYTF.

The V call is TRBV28, the J call TRBJ2-3; 10 nucleotides match TRBD2. Germline assignment: CDR1 MDHEN and CDR2 SYDVKM. The CDR3 is 17 amino acids. J lost 0 bases, V lost 3 bases, and 6 bases had no gene match. In DNA, the CDR3 is TGTGCCAGCAGTTTGTCCTCTAGCGGGGGTAGCACAGATACGCAGTATTTT. Protein: CASSLSSSGGSTDTQYF.

The chain couples TRBV6-1 to TRBJ1-2; 9 bases are shared with TRBD1. Per the germline V gene, CDR1 is MNHNS and CDR2 is SASEGT. V gave up 6 bases and J gave up 5 bases; unmatched junction bases: 7. The CDR3 has 14 residues. CDR3 nucleotides: TGTGCCAGCAGACCGGGACAGGGTTCATATGGCTACACCTTC. It is translated as CASRPGQGSYGYTF.

This clone was seen just once. The genes are TRBV30 and TRBJ1-1, with D possibly being TRBD1 (6 bases). Germline V gene data show CDR1 as GTSNPN and CDR2 as SVGIG (reference sequence). V lost 4 bases to trimming and J lost 6 bases, with 18 bases between them. This CDR3 has 14 residues. Here the CDR3 DNA reads TGTGCCTGGAACCGCAGGGGAGGAATCTCTGAAGCTTTCTTT. Protein: CAWNRRGGISEAFF.

The chain employs TRBV7-2 and TRBJ2-3; D call uncertain. V lost 1 base, J lost 6 bases, and 5 bases lay in between. The CDR3 has 12 amino acids. Germline-derived CDR1 and CDR2 are SGHTA and FQGNSA. The CDR3 is CASSLVRDTQYF. As DNA, the CDR3 is TGTGCCAGCAGCTTAGTCCGGGATACGCAGTATTTT.